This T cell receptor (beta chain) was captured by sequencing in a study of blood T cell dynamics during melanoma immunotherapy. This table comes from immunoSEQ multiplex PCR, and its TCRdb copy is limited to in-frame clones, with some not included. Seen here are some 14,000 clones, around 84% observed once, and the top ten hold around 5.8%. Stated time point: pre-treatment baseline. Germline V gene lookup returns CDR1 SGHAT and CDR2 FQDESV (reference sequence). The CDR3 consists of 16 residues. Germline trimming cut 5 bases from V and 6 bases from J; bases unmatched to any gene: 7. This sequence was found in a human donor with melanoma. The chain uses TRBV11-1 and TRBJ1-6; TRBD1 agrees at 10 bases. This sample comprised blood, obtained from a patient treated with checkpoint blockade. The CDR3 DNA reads TGTGCCAGCAGCCCAGACAGGGGGCCCTCTAATTCACCCCTCCACTTT. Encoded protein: CASSPDRGPSNSPLHF.